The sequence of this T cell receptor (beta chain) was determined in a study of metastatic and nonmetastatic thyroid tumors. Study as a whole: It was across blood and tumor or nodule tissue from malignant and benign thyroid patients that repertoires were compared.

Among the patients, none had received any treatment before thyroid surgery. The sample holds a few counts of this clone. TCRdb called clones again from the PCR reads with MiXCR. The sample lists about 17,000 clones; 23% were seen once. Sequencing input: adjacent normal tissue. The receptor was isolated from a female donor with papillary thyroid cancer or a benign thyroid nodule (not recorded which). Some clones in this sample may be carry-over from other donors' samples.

The CDR3 spells CASSTGHNQPQHF. CDR3 coding DNA: TGTGCCAGCAGCACAGGGCACAATCAGCCCCAGCATTTT. The chain is built from TRBV27 and TRBJ1-5; the D gene is possibly TRBD1 (6 bases). The germline V gene has CDR1 MNHEY and CDR2 SMNVEV (reference sequence). V was clipped by 6 bases and J by 3 bases, with 9 bases between them. This CDR3 comprises 13 residues.